What follows are 14 T cell receptor beta chains derived from one specimen sequenced in a study of T cell changes during pregnancy in multiple sclerosis. Measured with immunoSEQ multiplex PCR; TCRdb has only the in-frame clones, and not every one. In the table there are about 30,000 clones, 90% of which are singletons. The material was CD4+ T cells from peripheral blood mononuclear cells, obtained in the third trimester of pregnancy. The receptors stem from a female donor in good health, enrolled as a control in a pregnancy study.

The chain combines TRBV30 with TRBJ2-7, with a weak D call TRBD1 (6 bases). The CDR3 is 14 residues long. Germline CDR1 GTSNPN, CDR2 SVGIG (reference sequence). Trimming stripped 6 bases from V and 2 bases from J, with 17 bases between. CDR3 nucleotides: TGTGCCTGCTCCGGGACACTTCTCGCCTACGAGCAGTACTTC. Amino acid sequence: CACSGTLLAYEQYF.

This chain joins TRBV12-5 and TRBJ2-1, with 7 nucleotides matching TRBD1. V dropped 1 base and J dropped 0; count of bases not matched to a gene: 12. Germline V lookup: CDR1 LGHNT, CDR2 FRNRAP. This CDR3 has 19 residues. CDR3: CASGLDVRTGPSSYNEQFF. The CDR3 DNA reads as TGTGCTAGTGGTTTGGACGTTAGGACAGGACCGAGCTCCTACAATGAGCAGTTCTTC.

This chain uses TRBV19 with TRBJ2-2; D not certain. This CDR3 contains 16 residues. Germline values: CDR1 LNHDA, CDR2 SQIVND (reference sequence). V was shortened by 6 bases and J by 2 bases, with 16 bases between the two germline ends. The DNA for the CDR3 is TGTGCCAGTAGCCCGCCCGGAGTATCCAACACCGGGGAGCTGTTTTTT. Residues: CASSPPGVSNTGELFF.

Regarding this clone: Germline is not matched at one junction end, which may reflect a read error. The chain carries TRBV19 and TRBJ2-1; D is undetermined. Germline V gives CDR1 LNHDA, CDR2 SQIVND (reference sequence). The CDR3 consists of 15 residues. Here the CDR3 DNA reads TGTGCCAGTAGCTTAACCTCAGACATTTACAGTGAGCAGTTCTTC. Protein: CASSLTSDIYSEQFF. The entire variable domain, with the rest obtained from reference TRBV19 and TRBJ2-1, is as follows: DGGITQSPKYLFRKEGQNVTLSCEQNLNHDAMYWYRQDPGQGLRLIYYSQIVNDFQKGDIAEGYSVSREKKESFPLTVTSAQKNPTAFYLCASSLTSDIYSEQFFGPGTRLTVL.

There are a few counts of this clone. The chain links TRBV30 to TRBJ1-1; D is possibly TRBD1 (5 bases). V lost 5 bases, J lost 1 base, and 8 bases lay in between. Germline assignment: CDR1 GTSNPN and CDR2 SVGIG (reference sequence). CDR3 length: 12 amino acids. The CDR3 is CAWSTENTEAFF. Here the CDR3 DNA reads TGTGCCTGGTCGACAGAGAACACTGAAGCTTTCTTT.

The genes are TRBV7-9 and TRBJ2-7; 9 bases map to TRBD1. The CDR3 loop spans 14 amino acids. CDR1 is SEHNR and CDR2 is FQNEAQ in the germline V gene (reference sequence). V lost 4 bases and J lost 6; bases outside the gene matches: 7. The chain's CDR3 is CASSSRDRAIEQYF. CDR3 nucleotides: TGTGCCAGCAGCTCCCGGGACAGGGCCATCGAGCAGTACTTC.

The chain employs TRBV7-9 and TRBJ1-1; weak D call: TRBD1 (5 bases). CDR1 is SEHNR, CDR2 FQNEAQ, per germline (reference sequence). This CDR3 spans 14 amino acids. Trimming removed 4 bases from V and 5 bases from J, with 14 bases in between. In nucleotides, the CDR3 is TGTGCCAGCAGCTCCGGGGGGGTTGGTACTGAAGCTTTCTTT. It translates to CASSSGGVGTEAFF. The full variable domain, with the rest looked up from reference TRBV7-9 and TRBJ1-1, is DTGVSQNPRHKITKRGQNVTFRCDPISEHNRLYWYRQTLGQGPEFLTYFQNEAQLEKSRLLSDRFSAERPKGSFSTLEIQRTEQGDSAMYLCASSSGGVGTEAFFGQGTRLTVV.

The count of this clone is one. This chain joins TRBV6-6 and TRBJ2-7, with 10 bases identical to TRBD2. Germline-derived CDR1 and CDR2 are MNHNY and SVGAGI (reference sequence). Germline trimming cut 4 bases from V and 3 bases from J; bases unmatched to any gene: 6. The CDR3 has 15 residues. CDR3 bases: TGTGCCAGCAGTTCCCTTGGGACTAGCGTCTACGAGCAGTACTTC. Encoded protein: CASSSLGTSVYEQYF.

The chain combines TRBV19 with TRBJ2-7; TRBD2 matches at 13 bases. Germline assignment: CDR1 LNHDA and CDR2 SQIVND (reference sequence). V lost 4 bases and J lost 0; bases outside the gene matches: 0. The CDR3 contains 15 residues. This CDR3 reads CASSRTSGGSYEQYF. The CDR3 DNA reads as TGTGCCAGTAGTAGGACTAGCGGGGGCTCCTACGAGCAGTACTTC. The variable domain in full, with the rest retrieved from reference TRBV19 and TRBJ2-7, is DGGITQSPKYLFRKEGQNVTLSCEQNLNHDAMYWYRQDPGQGLRLIYYSQIVNDFQKGDIAEGYSVSREKKESFPLTVTSAQKNPTAFYLCASSRTSGGSYEQYFGPGTRLTVT.

V and J are TRBV5-4 and TRBJ2-7; 12 bases fit TRBD2. V gave up 2 bases and J gave up 1 base; unmatched junction bases: 1. The CDR3 covers 15 residues. CDR1 and CDR2 from the germline V gene are SGHNT and YYREEE (reference sequence). The CDR3 nucleotides read TGTGCCAGCAGCTTTGGGACTAGCGGGTCCTACGAGCAGTACTTC. It encodes CASSFGTSGSYEQYF.

This rearrangement joins TRBV6-6 to TRBJ2-7; D gene uncertain. Trimming took 0 bases from V and 7 from J, leaving 13 bases between them. Looked up from germline, CDR1 is MNHNY and CDR2 is SVGAGI (reference sequence). This CDR3 is built from 14 residues. CDR3 loop: CASSYSTASREQYF. DNA of the CDR3: TGTGCCAGCAGTTACTCCACAGCCAGCCGGGAGCAGTACTTC.

The V gene is TRBV5-1, the J gene TRBJ1-2; 7 positions agree with TRBD1. Unmatched junction bases numbered 6, after V lost 4 bases and J lost 3 bases. CDR1 and CDR2 (germline): SGHRS, YFSETQ. This CDR3 contains 14 residues. CDR3 protein: CASSPQQGDYGYTF. The CDR3 nucleotides are TGCGCCAGCAGCCCGCAGCAGGGGGACTATGGCTACACCTTC. Full variable domain (rest looked up from reference TRBV5-1 and TRBJ1-2): KAGVTQTPRYLIKTRGQQVTLSCSPISGHRSVSWYQQTPGQGLQFLFEYFSETQRNKGNFPGRFSGRQFSNSRSEMNVSTLELGDSALYLCASSPQQGDYGYTFGSGTRLTVV.

This chain joins TRBV30 and TRBJ1-6; no reliable D call. The germline V gene has CDR1 GTSNPN and CDR2 SVGIG (reference sequence). Trimming removed 0 bases from V and 3 bases from J, with 9 bases in between. The CDR3 runs to 15 residues. The CDR3 reads CAWSVVGDYNSPLHF. The CDR3 DNA follows: TGTGCCTGGAGTGTGGTCGGAGACTATAATTCACCCCTCCACTTT.

The V and J genes are TRBV27 and TRBJ2-6; 9 bases are a match to TRBD1. This CDR3 has 16 residues. The V gene's germline CDR1 is MNHEY and CDR2 SMNVEV (reference sequence). V was pared by 7 bases and J by 1 base, with 5 bases of the junction left unmatched. For the CDR3, the DNA is TGTGCCAGCACCCAGACAGGGGGATCTGGGGCCAACGTCCTGACTTTC. It translates to CASTQTGGSGANVLTF.